Each of the 16 T cell receptor beta chains below was sequenced from the same sample in a study of cytomegalovirus exposure and HLA in healthy donors. Researchers ran the PCR with 60 Vbeta and 13 Jbeta primers. Some clones are missing from TCRdb's copy, which holds only in-frame ones; the method was immunoSEQ multiplex PCR. The sample holds over 150,000 clones, roughly 80% seen once. The sequencing input was PBMCs. The receptors stem from a man aged 30 to 45 in good health and CMV-seropositive.

This chain uses TRBV5-6 with TRBJ1-1, with D perhaps TRBD1 (5 bases). From germline, CDR1 is SGHDT and CDR2 YYEEEE. V was shortened by 1 base and J by 10 bases, with 14 bases between the two germline ends. The CDR3 extends over 13 amino acids. The CDR3 is CASSLYSGYGAFF. In DNA, the CDR3 is TGTGCCAGCAGCTTGTACTCAGGGTACGGAGCTTTCTTT.

This clone was seen a few times. The chain employs TRBV5-4 and TRBJ2-7; 7 positions agree with TRBD2. The CDR3 consists of 14 residues. Germline CDR1 is SGHNT and CDR2 is YYREEE (reference sequence). J gave up 2 bases and V 3 bases, and 5 bases lay outside the gene matches. The CDR3 region has the DNA TGTGCCAGCAGCTCCGGGACTACGACCTACGAGCAGTACTTC. As protein: CASSSGTTTYEQYF.

V and J are TRBV14 and TRBJ2-2; TRBD1 aligns across 7 bases. CDR3 length: 17 amino acids. Germline assignment: CDR1 SGHDN and CDR2 FVKESK. V shed 5 bases, J shed 1 base, and the junction held 10 bases outside the gene matches. The CDR3 DNA sequence: TGTGCCAGCAGCGCAGACAGGGTAGGATGGAACACCGGGGAGCTGTTTTTT. Translated: CASSADRVGWNTGELFF.

J is TRBJ2-1 and V is TRBV27, with 9 bases lining up with TRBD2. Germline trimming cut 2 bases from V and 5 bases from J; bases unmatched to any gene: 7. The V gene's germline CDR1 is MNHEY and CDR2 SMNVEV (reference sequence). The CDR3 is made up of 16 amino acids. CDR3 DNA: TGTGCCAGCAGTTTAGAGGCTAGCGGGGCTAACAATGAGCAGTTCTTC. It encodes CASSLEASGANNEQFF.

This clone is a singleton in its sample. V gene TRBV2 combines with J gene TRBJ1-1, with D maybe TRBD1 (6 bases). Germline values: CDR1 SNHLY, CDR2 FYNNEI. V shed 0 bases and J shed 5 bases, with 13 bases lying between them. This CDR3 comprises 15 residues. This CDR3 is CASSEAPGQSTEAFF. The CDR3 DNA reads TGTGCCAGCAGTGAAGCTCCTGGACAGTCAACTGAAGCTTTCTTT.

The chain recombines TRBV28 with TRBJ2-3; the match to TRBD2 covers 7 bases. CDR1 and CDR2 from the germline V gene are MDHEN and SYDVKM. J lost 9 bases, V lost 6 bases, and 15 bases had no gene match. The CDR3 sequence is 15 residues long. The CDR3 reads CASSPWDYWGETQYF. CDR3 coding DNA: TGTGCCAGCAGCCCGTGGGACTACTGGGGGGAGACGCAGTATTTT.

V gene TRBV21-1 combines with J gene TRBJ2-1; TRBD1, the D gene given by the table, was not confirmed from the DNA. TRBV21-1 is an annotated pseudogene. This CDR3 is 14 amino acids long. The CDR3 protein is CASSRDRGWDEQFF. The CDR3 DNA sequence: TGTGCCAGCAGCAGGGACAGGGGGTGGGATGAGCAGTTCTTC.

This chain connects TRBV30 to TRBJ1-2, with D possibly being TRBD1 (5 bases). CDR3 size: 15 residues. Germline lookup yields CDR1 GTSNPN and CDR2 SVGIG (reference sequence). Trimming pared 0 bases from V and 2 bases from J, leaving 13 bases between. For the CDR3, the DNA is TGTGCCTGGAGTGTAAGCTCGACAGCGAACTATGGCTACACCTTC. Translating gives CAWSVSSTANYGYTF.

The V gene is TRBV5-5, the J gene TRBJ2-7; a weak D match, TRBD1 (5 bases). CDR1 is SGHKS and CDR2 is YYEKEE in the germline V gene (reference sequence). This CDR3 has 15 amino acids. V was shortened by 1 base and J by 2 bases, with 13 bases between the two germline ends. CDR3 region: CASSLRAGLAYEQYF. The CDR3 nucleotides are TGTGCCAGCAGCTTGCGGGCAGGGCTGGCCTACGAGCAGTACTTC.

The chain employs TRBV7-8 and TRBJ1-2; D unresolved. This CDR3 spans 14 amino acids. Germline assignment: CDR1 SGHVS and CDR2 FQNEAQ. The V end was cut by 5 bases, the J end by 4 bases, with 14 bases between. CDR3 coding DNA: TGTGCCAGCAGCGCCGACCGGGAAGCCTATGGCTACACCTTC. Amino acids: CASSADREAYGYTF.

This clone has just one count. V is TRBV2 and J is TRBJ2-1; D is possibly TRBD2 (7 bases). V lost 3 bases and J 13 bases, leaving 10 bases between the germline ends. This CDR3 has 11 residues. The germline gives CDR1 SNHLY, CDR2 FYNNEI. The CDR3: CASSEGGAQFF. Written as DNA, the CDR3 is TGTGCCAGCAGTGAGGGGGGGGCTCAGTTCTTC.

This clone appeared once. The chain has TRBV15 and TRBJ1-5; 8 bases line up with TRBD1. CDR3 length: 16 residues. The V segment lost 0 bases and the J segment 0 bases; nucleotides outside the gene matches: 1. From germline, CDR1 is LNHNV and CDR2 YYDKDF (reference sequence). The CDR3 nucleotides are TGTGCCACCAGCAGAGAAACAGGGGGTAGCAATCAGCCCCAGCATTTT. Its protein is CATSRETGGSNQPQHF.

This chain connects TRBV28 to TRBJ1-2; 11 bases agree with TRBD1. Per germline, CDR1 MDHEN and CDR2 SYDVKM. The CDR3 length is 16 residues. The V segment lost 5 bases and the J segment 4 bases; nucleotides outside the gene matches: 9. The CDR3 spells CASSPYRTGGGYGYTF. CDR3 nucleotide sequence: TGTGCCAGCAGTCCGTACAGGACAGGGGGCGGCTATGGCTACACCTTC.

The V gene is TRBV28, the J gene TRBJ2-5; no clear D gene. Deletions cut 3 bases from V and 2 bases from J, with 7 bases between. This CDR3 has 13 residues. Germline CDR1 MDHEN, CDR2 SYDVKM. The CDR3 reads CASSFFQQETQYF. The CDR3 region has the DNA TGTGCCAGCAGTTTTTTCCAGCAAGAGACCCAGTACTTC.

The gene calls are TRBV9 and TRBJ2-1; 8 bases agree with TRBD2. CDR3 length: 16 residues. Germline loops: CDR1 SGDLS, CDR2 YYNGEE. The junction had 12 bases not matched to a gene; V was cut back by 4 bases and J by 6 bases. The CDR3 DNA sequence: TGTGCCAGCAGCCCCCACCAGGGACTAGTTGTCAATGAGCAGTTCTTC. Amino acids: CASSPHQGLVVNEQFF.

The V and J genes are TRBV5-4 and TRBJ2-7, with TRBD2 as a possible D gene (5 bases). V was trimmed by 0 bases and J by 3 bases, leaving 13 bases between them. CDR1 SGHNT and CDR2 YYREEE come from the germline V gene (reference sequence). This CDR3 has 15 amino acids. CDR3 nucleotide sequence: TGTGCCAGCAGCTTGGACGGACTCTCCAGCTACGAGCAGTACTTC. Residues: CASSLDGLSSYEQYF.